Included here is one T cell receptor (beta chain) sequence, with context. Germline and junction disagree at one end, which may indicate a read error. The sample originates from a study of blood T cells in healthy people across ages. Through a sample-barcoded 5' primer and a J-beta primer mix, a second PCR was run for roughly 6 to 11 cycles. TCRdb recomputed calls from the 5' RACE reads with MiXCR, one row per CDR3 protein. The data contain 800,000 to 1,000,000 distinct CDR3 sequences, under 50% of them singletons. The CDR3 totals 13 residues. Germline-derived CDR1 and CDR2 are SNHLY and FYNNEI. This receptor was taken from a man in his thirties or forties in good health. This rearrangement joins TRBV2 to TRBJ1-3; possible D gene TRBD1, 5 bases. Sequenced material: blood. CDR3: CASERGSGNTIYF. In DNA, the CDR3 is TGTGCCAGCGAAAGGGGATCTGGGAACACCATATATTTT. Full variable domain (remainder filled in from reference TRBV2 and TRBJ1-3): EPEVTQTPSHQVTQMGQEVILRCVPISNHLYFYWYRQILGQKVEFLVSFYNNEISEKSEIFDDQFSVERPDGSNFTLKIRSTKLEDSAMYFCASERGSGNTIYFGEGSWLTVV.